This record covers a single T cell receptor (beta chain). The data originate from a study of blood T cell repertoires in COVID-19. Turning to the study itself: Whether acute or convalescent, the COVID-19 samples came from the United States, Italy and Spain. Sources were T cells, B-cell-depleted T cells, or PBMCs; the material itself was cDNA or gDNA.

Original analysis: Reference gene primer amplification yielded estimated nucleated cell counts. The assay was immunoSEQ multiplex PCR, and TCRdb's table has in-frame clones only and misses some. That table is the source of V, J and clone size, and D and trimming were worked out from the DNA. Among 150,000 to 200,000 clones listed, around 85% were seen once. The CDR3 sequence is 15 residues long. Germline CDR1 MNHNS, CDR2 SASEGT. V shed 0 bases and J 5 bases; nucleotides not matched to a gene: 3. The source of this sequence is a man aged 55-75 years with acute or convalescent COVID-19. The chain has TRBV6-1 and TRBJ1-4; 7 nucleotides line up with TRBD1. The specimen sequenced was peripheral blood. The CDR3 reads CASSEAPTGNEKLFF. Here the CDR3 DNA reads TGTGCCAGCAGTGAAGCCCCGACAGGGAATGAAAAACTGTTTTTT.